Presented here are 25 T cell receptor beta chains from one specimen sequenced in a study of patients and donors after allogeneic stem cell transplantation. TCRdb analysed the RT-PCR reads with MiXCR anew, one entry per CDR3 protein. The table has about a million distinct CDR3 sequences, under 20% seen once. Source material: blood, either unsorted or a sorted T cell fraction (not recorded which). These receptors were collected from a human donor who was either an allogeneic HSCT recipient or a stem cell or donor lymphocyte infusion donor (not recorded which). It is not recorded whose cells these are; they may come from a transplant donor.

This clonotype was seen a few times. J is TRBJ1-1 and V is TRBV29-1; no firm D call. V dropped 4 bases and J dropped 0 bases, with 21 bases sitting between them. Germline values: CDR1 SQVTM, CDR2 ANQGSEA. CDR3 length equals 17 residues. The CDR3 DNA sequence: TGCAGCGTTGTTCCGGGTAGTTCGTCCAAGATGAACACTGAAGCTTTCTTT. Its translation is CSVVPGSSSKMNTEAFF.

This clonotype showed up many times. The chain is built from TRBV7-2 and TRBJ2-1, with D perhaps matching TRBD2 (5 bases). V shed 1 base and J shed 10 bases, with 20 bases lying between them. Germline loops: CDR1 SGHTA, CDR2 FQGNSA. The CDR3 extends over 16 amino acids. The DNA of the CDR3 is TGTGCCAGCAGCTTAGTCGGAGGAATCGGGGTGGGAGAGCAGTTCTTC. It codes for CASSLVGGIGVGEQFF.

V is TRBV14 and J is TRBJ2-5; D uncertain. The V end was cut by 1 base, the J end by 2 bases, with 14 bases between. This CDR3 region has 16 residues. From germline, CDR1 is SGHDN and CDR2 FVKESK. CDR3 DNA: TGTGCCAGCAGCCAAGGCCTCTCGGGCCTTCAAGAGACCCAGTACTTC. It encodes CASSQGLSGLQETQYF.

This clonotype was found many times. The V call is TRBV24-1, the J call TRBJ2-1; D unresolved. Trimming left V 2 bases short and J 4 bases short, with 2 bases between. The germline V gene has CDR1 KGHDR and CDR2 SFDVKD. The CDR3 consists of 12 residues. As DNA, the CDR3 is TGTGCCACCAGTGATTCTTACAATGAGCAGTTCTTC. Its protein is CATSDSYNEQFF.

This sequence joins TRBV4-1 and TRBJ2-7, with TRBD2 identical over 8 bases. Germline lookup yields CDR1 MGHRA and CDR2 YSYEKL. V was pared by 0 bases and J by 3 bases, with 7 bases of the junction left unmatched. The CDR3 is 16 residues long. CDR3 sequence reads: CASSQDLGSGIYEQYF. The CDR3 coding sequence is TGCGCCAGCAGCCAAGATCTAGGTAGCGGGATCTACGAGCAGTACTTC.

This chain connects TRBV9 to TRBJ2-3; D perhaps matches TRBD2 (5 bases). This CDR3 has 15 amino acids. Germline lookup yields CDR1 SGDLS and CDR2 YYNGEE. Trimming took off 2 bases at V and 0 bases at J, with 10 bases between the two ends. The CDR3 here is CASSVGSASTDTQYF. CDR3 DNA sequence: TGTGCCAGCAGCGTGGGGAGTGCTAGCACAGATACGCAGTATTTT.

To note about this clonotype: The germline gene is not matched at one end of the junction; a read error may be the cause. The rearrangement joins TRBV12-3 or TRBV12-4 to TRBJ2-1; 10 bases are shared with TRBD2. This CDR3 contains 13 residues. Here the CDR3 reads CASSFSSRTSGSF. DNA of the CDR3: TGTGCCAGCAGTTTTTCAAGCCGGACTAGCGGTTCCTTC.

This clonotype was detected a few times. V usage is TRBV4-3 and J usage is TRBJ2-7; D gene uncertain. Between the trimmed V and J ends, which lost 3 bases and 0 bases, there was a span of 15 bases. The CDR3 has 16 residues. CDR1 and CDR2 (germline): LGHNA, YSLEER. The CDR3 protein is CASSQGLSLSSYEQYF. The DNA of the CDR3 is TGCGCCAGCAGCCAGGGTCTATCACTGAGCTCCTACGAGCAGTACTTC.

The rearrangement joins TRBV27 to TRBJ2-7; D remains ambiguous. The CDR3 covers 14 residues. CDR1 MNHEY and CDR2 SMNVEV come from the germline V gene (reference sequence). Trimming took off 6 bases at V and 2 bases at J, with 14 bases between the two ends. CDR3 nucleotides: TGTGCCAGCAGCTACGGGCCACCACCCTACGAGCAGTACTTC. Translation gives CASSYGPPPYEQYF.

This clonotype was seen only a few times. The V call is TRBV7-2, the J call TRBJ1-2; D unresolved. Per germline, CDR1 SGHTA and CDR2 FQGNSA. V was shortened by 5 bases and J by 4 bases, with 8 bases between the two germline ends. The CDR3 loop spans 12 amino acids. The CDR3 DNA reads as TGTGCCAGCAGCCCGTTGACCTATGGCTACACCTTC. This gives the protein CASSPLTYGYTF.

This clonotype was seen only a few times. The V gene is TRBV7-8, the J gene TRBJ2-1; 8 bases agree with TRBD1. Trimming removed 5 bases from V and 9 bases from J; junction bases left unmatched: 6. This CDR3 is 13 amino acids long. Germline loops: CDR1 SGHVS, CDR2 FQNEAQ. CDR3 protein: CASSGQGFGEQFF. CDR3 nucleotide sequence: TGTGCCAGCAGCGGACAGGGTTTTGGTGAGCAGTTCTTC.

This clonotype was counted only a few times. This chain connects TRBV14 to TRBJ2-7, with TRBD2 matching 8 bases. The CDR3 contains 15 residues. V shed 0 bases and J 1 base; nucleotides not matched to a gene: 2. Germline V gene sequence: CDR1 SGHDN, CDR2 FVKESK. CDR3 sequence: CASSQDSGVSYEQYF. The CDR3 coding sequence is TGTGCCAGCAGCCAAGATAGCGGGGTATCCTACGAGCAGTACTTC.

V gene TRBV10-3 combines with J gene TRBJ2-3; D is ambiguous. This CDR3 comprises 15 residues. Germline CDR1 and CDR2: ENHRY and SYGVKD. The V end lost 0 bases, the J end lost 2 bases, and 9 bases lay between the germline ends. CDR3: CAISESAAATDTQYF. In DNA, the CDR3 is TGTGCCATCAGTGAGTCGGCAGCCGCCACAGATACGCAGTATTTT.

J is TRBJ2-7 and V is TRBV6-2 or TRBV6-3; TRBD2 agrees at 12 bases. There are 16 residues in the CDR3. Germline CDR1 is MNHEY and CDR2 is SVGEGT. V lost 0 bases to trimming and J lost 3 bases; unmatched junction nucleotides: 3. CDR3 protein: CASSYSTSGGLYEQYF. CDR3 in DNA: TGTGCCAGCAGTTACTCGACTAGCGGGGGCCTCTACGAGCAGTACTTC.

Note on this clonotype: This could be a read error, since a much larger clone is one nucleotide away. CDR3 nucleotides: TGTGCCAGCGGCCAAAGCACAGATACGCAGTATTTT. Translation: CASGQSTDTQYF. The chain recombines TRBV7-6 with TRBJ2-3; D ambiguous. This CDR3 has 12 residues. V shed 8 bases and J shed 0 bases, with 6 bases lying between them. Germline V gene data show CDR1 as SGHVS and CDR2 as FNYEAQ.

Many counts were recorded for this clonotype. The chain combines TRBV6-6 with TRBJ2-1, with D maybe TRBD2 (6 bases). Germline loops: CDR1 MNHNY, CDR2 SVGAGI (reference sequence). V lost 6 bases to trimming and J lost 4 bases, with 10 bases between them. This CDR3 region has 13 residues. The CDR3 here is CASRSSDYNEQFF. CDR3 coding DNA: TGTGCCAGCAGGTCTAGCGATTACAATGAGCAGTTCTTC.

The V and J genes are TRBV7-9 and TRBJ1-1; maybe TRBD1 (6 bases). Germline CDR1 and CDR2: SEHNR and FQNEAQ (reference sequence). V gave up 1 base and J gave up 8 bases, with 14 bases separating them. This CDR3 contains 14 residues. CDR3 region: CASSLGPHREEAFF. DNA for the CDR3: TGTGCCAGCAGCTTAGGCCCACACAGGGAAGAAGCTTTCTTT.

V and J are TRBV6-1 and TRBJ1-5, with TRBD1 as a possible D gene (5 bases). This CDR3 is 16 amino acids long. CDR1 MNHNS and CDR2 SASEGT come from the germline V gene. V was cut by 6 bases and J by 2 bases, with 17 bases left in between. The CDR3 DNA reads TGTGCCAGCAGCCCCCAGGCAGGGCTCGGCAATCAGCCCCAGCATTTT. Translation gives CASSPQAGLGNQPQHF.

This clonotype was recorded a few times. The genes are TRBV25-1 and TRBJ1-2, with D uncertain. Trimming cost V 0 bases and J 2 bases, with 4 bases left between them. The V gene's germline CDR1 is MGHDK and CDR2 SYGVNS. The CDR3 consists of 13 residues. CDR3 in amino acids: CASSEYENYGYTF. The CDR3 DNA is TGTGCCAGCAGTGAATATGAGAACTATGGCTACACCTTC.

The table lists this clonotype with a few counts. V and J are TRBV29-1 and TRBJ2-7; 11 positions match TRBD2. Germline assignment: CDR1 SQVTM and CDR2 ANQGSEA. Unmatched junction bases numbered 11, after V lost 6 bases and J lost 4 bases. The CDR3 runs to 15 residues. CDR3 DNA: TGCAGCGTAGAGGTAGCGGGAGGGCCTTCTTACGAGCAGTACTTC. It encodes CSVEVAGGPSYEQYF.

The V call is TRBV20-1, the J call TRBJ2-7; D gene ambiguous. V was pared by 1 base and J by 4 bases, with 11 bases between. The CDR3 totals 13 residues. Germline CDR1 DFQATT, CDR2 SNEGSKA (reference sequence). The CDR3 loop is CSARAGAGYEQYF. The CDR3 nucleotides read TGCAGTGCTAGAGCAGGCGCCGGGTACGAGCAGTACTTC.

Ten or more counts support this clonotype. This rearrangement joins TRBV6-5 to TRBJ2-7; D unresolved. The CDR3 runs 13 residues. V lost 2 bases and J lost 3, with 8 bases in between. CDR1 is MNHEY, CDR2 SVGAGI, per germline. The CDR3 region has the DNA TGTGCCAGCAGTTACGGGCAAAACTACGAGCAGTACTTC. This encodes CASSYGQNYEQYF.

This clonotype was picked up a small number of times. This chain connects TRBV12-3 or TRBV12-4 to TRBJ1-5; D possibly corresponds to TRBD1 (5 bases). The CDR3 sequence is 16 residues long. Trimming pared 7 bases from V and 6 bases from J, leaving 22 bases between. In DNA, the CDR3 is TGTGCCAGCACTCGGACTGCCCCGGGGCCGATTCAGCCCCAGCATTTT. Its translation is CASTRTAPGPIQPQHF.

This clonotype has a handful of counts. This chain connects TRBV5-1 to TRBJ2-5; 7 positions match TRBD1. Germline V gene data show CDR1 as SGHRS and CDR2 as YFSETQ. The trim removed 0 bases at V and 2 bases at J, leaving 1 base unmatched. The CDR3 has 14 residues. CDR3 sequence (DNA): TGCGCCAGCAGCTTGGGGGACAGACAAGAGACCCAGTACTTC. This sequence encodes CASSLGDRQETQYF.

This clonotype was detected a few times. The V call is TRBV12-3 or TRBV12-4, the J call TRBJ1-2; TRBD1 matches 7 bases. V gave up 3 bases and J gave up 4 bases; unmatched junction bases: 11. This CDR3 spans 16 amino acids. In DNA form, the CDR3 reads TGTGCCAGCAGTTTTAGGGGGGGGGACAGCGTCTATGGCTACACCTTC. It encodes CASSFRGGDSVYGYTF.